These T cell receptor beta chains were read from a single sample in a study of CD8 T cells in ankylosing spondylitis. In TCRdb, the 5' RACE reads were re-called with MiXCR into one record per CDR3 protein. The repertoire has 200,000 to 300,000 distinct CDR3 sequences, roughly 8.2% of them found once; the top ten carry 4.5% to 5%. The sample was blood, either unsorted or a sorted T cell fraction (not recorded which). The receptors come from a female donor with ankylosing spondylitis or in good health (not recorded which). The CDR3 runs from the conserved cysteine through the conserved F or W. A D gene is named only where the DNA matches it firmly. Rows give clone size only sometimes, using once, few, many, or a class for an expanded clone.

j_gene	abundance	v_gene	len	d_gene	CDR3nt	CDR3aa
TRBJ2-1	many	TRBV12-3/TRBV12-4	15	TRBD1	TGTGCCAGCAGTCCAGGGACAGGGGAAAGGAATGAGCAGTTCTTC	CASSPGTGERNEQFF
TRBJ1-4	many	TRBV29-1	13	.	TGCAGCGTTGGAAACTCGAATAATGAAAAACTGTTTTTT	CSVGNSNNEKLFF
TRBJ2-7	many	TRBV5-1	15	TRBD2	TGCGCCAGCACCCAGGAGGGAGCGGGAGTGGGCGAGCAGTACTTC	CASTQEGAGVGEQYF
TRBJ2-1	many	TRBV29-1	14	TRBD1	TGCAGCGTTGAGCGGGACAGGGGTTCTCATGAGCAGTTCTTC	CSVERDRGSHEQFF
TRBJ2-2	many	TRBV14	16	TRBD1	TGTGCCAGCAGCCAACTCAGGGGGACGAACACCGGGGAGCTGTTTTTT	CASSQLRGTNTGELFF
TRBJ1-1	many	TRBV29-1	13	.	TGCAGCGCAACCGGGACCGATTACACTGAAGCTTTCTTT	CSATGTDYTEAFF
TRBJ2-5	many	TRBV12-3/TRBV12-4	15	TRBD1	TGTGCCAGCAGCCCAGGACAGGGGGCGACAGAGACCCAGTACTTC	CASSPGQGATETQYF
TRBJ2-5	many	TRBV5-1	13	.	TGCGCCAGCAGCCCGTGGGGAGTCGAGACCCAGTACTTC	CASSPWGVETQYF
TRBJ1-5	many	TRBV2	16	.	TGTGCCAGCAGTGGGGCAGGGACCTATAGCAATCAGCCCCAGCATTTT	CASSGAGTYSNQPQHF
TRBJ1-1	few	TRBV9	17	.	TGTGCCAGCAGCCCCCGGGAGGCCTGGGAGAGGAACACTGAAGCTTTCTTT	CASSPREAWERNTEAFF
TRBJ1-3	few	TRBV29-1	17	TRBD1	TGCAGCGTTGCCGGAACGGGGGACAGTGAAGCTGGAAACACCATATATTTT	CSVAGTGDSEAGNTIYF
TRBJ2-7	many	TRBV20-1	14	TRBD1	TGCAGTGCCCCGATCCCGGGACAGGGAAGCGAGCAGTACTTC	CSAPIPGQGSEQYF
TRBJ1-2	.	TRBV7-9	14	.	TGTGCCAGCAGCTTAGCTCAGGAGGACTATGGCTACACCTTC	CASSLAQEDYGYTF
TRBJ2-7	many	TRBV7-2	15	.	TGTGCCAGCAGCTTAACAGGGTCAGGCTCCTACGAGCAGTACTTC	CASSLTGSGSYEQYF
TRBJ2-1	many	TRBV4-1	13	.	TGCGCCAGCAGCCAAAATAGCGGTAATGAGCAGTTCTTC	CASSQNSGNEQFF
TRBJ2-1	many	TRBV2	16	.	TGTGCCAGCAGAGCGGGCAGGACCTTCCTATCCCCTGAGCAGTTCTTC	CASRAGRTFLSPEQFF
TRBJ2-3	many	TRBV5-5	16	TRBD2	TGTGCCAGCAGCTTCCTAGCGGGAGGAGGCGCAGATACGCAGTATTTT	CASSFLAGGGADTQYF
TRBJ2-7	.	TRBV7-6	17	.	TGTGCCAGCAGCTTAGAAGGGGCGCTAGGAAAGGCCTACGAGCAGTACTTC	CASSLEGALGKAYEQYF
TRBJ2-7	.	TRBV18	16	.	TGTGCCAGCTCACCGTACACCACAGAGGGGACGTACGAGCAGTACTTC	CASSPYTTEGTYEQYF
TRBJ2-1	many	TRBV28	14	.	TGTGCCAGCTCTCGGGGGCTAGCGAGGAATGAGCAGTTCTTC	CASSRGLARNEQFF
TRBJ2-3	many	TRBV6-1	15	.	TGTGCCAGCAGTGTTTCGCTCACTGGGACAGATACGCAGTATTTT	CASSVSLTGTDTQYF
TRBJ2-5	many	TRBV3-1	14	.	TGTGCCAGCAGGCAGTCGGTCGGTGGGGCGGCCCAGTACTTC	CASRQSVGGAAQYF
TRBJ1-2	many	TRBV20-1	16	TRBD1	TGCAGTGCTAGAGCCCGGGGGGGACAGACGATCTATGGCTACACCTTC	CSARARGGQTIYGYTF
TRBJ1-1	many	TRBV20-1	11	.	TGCAGGGCCACCAGGGGCACTGAAGCTTTCTTT	CRATRGTEAFF
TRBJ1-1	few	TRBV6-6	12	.	TGTGCCAGCAATTTCAGACAGACTGAAGCTTTCTTT	CASNFRQTEAFF
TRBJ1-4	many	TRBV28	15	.	TGTGCCAGCAGTTTAGAGACAGGCGTTAATGAAAAACTGTTTTTT	CASSLETGVNEKLFF
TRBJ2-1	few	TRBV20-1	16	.	TGCAGTGCCCAACCTGGGGGGAGGCGGTCCTACAATGAGCAGTTCTTC	CSAQPGGRRSYNEQFF
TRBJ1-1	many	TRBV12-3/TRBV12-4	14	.	TGTGCCAGCACCGGCGGGGGTGGGGGTAGAGGAGCTTTCTTT	CASTGGGGGRGAFF
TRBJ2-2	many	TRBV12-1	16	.	TGTGCCAGCAGCCCCGGACTAGCGGGAAACACCGGGGAGCTGTTTTTT	CASSPGLAGNTGELFF
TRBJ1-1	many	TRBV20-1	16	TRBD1	TGCAGTGCTAGAGACAGAATGCGGGACAGGGGTACTGAAGCTTTCTTT	CSARDRMRDRGTEAFF